This is a list of T cell receptor beta chains from one sample in a study of T cells in Graves' hyperthyroidism and ophthalmopathy. TCRdb re-called the multiplex PCR reads through MiXCR, storing one row per CDR3 protein. This table holds approximately 610,000 distinct CDR3 sequences, 16% found once. The sample was blood. The receptors were sampled from a woman aged 18-29 years with Graves' hyperthyroidism. Both conserved end residues are part of each CDR3. Not every row has a clone size; where given, it reads once, few, many or a size class.

CDR3aa	len	j_gene	v_gene	abundance
CASSIEEGAKNIQYF	15	TRBJ2-4	TRBV19	.
CASSGGVSDEQFF	13	TRBJ2-1	TRBV11-3	many
CASRSRGGVEQFF	13	TRBJ2-1	TRBV3-1	few
CASSQDTAGPVYNEQFF	17	TRBJ2-1	TRBV3-1	.
CASSLQGLRNQPQHF	15	TRBJ1-5	TRBV6-2/TRBV6-3	once
CASSLKTGPQTQYF	14	TRBJ2-5	TRBV11-2	many
CAWGRPVYEQYF	12	TRBJ2-7	TRBV30	many
CSARRTGTSGTGELFF	16	TRBJ2-2	TRBV20-1	.
CASSRTGENTEAFF	14	TRBJ1-1	TRBV6-2/TRBV6-3	many
CASSLAGAHESEQYF	15	TRBJ2-7	TRBV12-3/TRBV12-4	many
CASSATIGTQYF	12	TRBJ2-3	TRBV6-2/TRBV6-3	.
CASSVGSGRASETQYF	16	TRBJ2-5	TRBV9	many
CATRPQGQETQYF	13	TRBJ2-5	TRBV7-8	many
CATSRSTANYGYTF	14	TRBJ1-2	TRBV15	.
CASSGQGRSGYEQYF	15	TRBJ2-7	TRBV2	.
CASRPRERETQYF	13	TRBJ2-5	TRBV7-6	many
CASSPDSAGRGYEQYF	16	TRBJ2-7	TRBV3-1	.
CASSDSTSGSNEQFF	15	TRBJ2-1	TRBV6-4	few
CATRGQGGYEQYF	13	TRBJ2-7	TRBV15	few
CASSWGLAGASIGTQYF	17	TRBJ2-5	TRBV7-7	many
CASSPYPGAPGRRTYEQYF	19	TRBJ2-7	TRBV28	.
CATSREGEMLNEQFF	15	TRBJ2-1	TRBV15	many
CASWGGRLASNTGELFF	17	TRBJ2-2	TRBV6-1	few
CAISVLSGSPTDTQYF	16	TRBJ2-3	TRBV10-3	many
CASSSPGHPNTEAFF	15	TRBJ1-1	TRBV12-3/TRBV12-4	many
CSALKGGTSGIEQYF	15	TRBJ2-7	TRBV20-1	.
CASSLGGIAFF	11	TRBJ1-1	TRBV12-3/TRBV12-4	few